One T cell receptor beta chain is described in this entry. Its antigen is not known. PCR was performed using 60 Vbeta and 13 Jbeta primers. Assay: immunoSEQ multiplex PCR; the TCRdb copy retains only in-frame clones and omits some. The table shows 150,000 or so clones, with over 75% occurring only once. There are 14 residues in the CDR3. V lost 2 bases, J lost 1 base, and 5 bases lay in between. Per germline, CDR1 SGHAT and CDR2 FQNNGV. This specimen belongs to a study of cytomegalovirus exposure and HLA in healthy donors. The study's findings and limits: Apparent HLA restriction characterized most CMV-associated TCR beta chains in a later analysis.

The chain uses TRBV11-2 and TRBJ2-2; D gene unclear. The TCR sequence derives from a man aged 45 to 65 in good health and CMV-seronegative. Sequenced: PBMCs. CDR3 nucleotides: TGTGCCAGCAGCTTACGGAGGAACACCGGGGAGCTGTTTTTT. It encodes CASSLRRNTGELFF.